What follows is one TCR beta chain and its context. This sample is part of a study of blood T cell repertoires in COVID-19. The germline V gene has CDR1 LNHDA and CDR2 SQIVND (reference sequence). V was pared by 5 bases and J by 4 bases, with 5 bases of the junction left unmatched. This CDR3 has 14 residues. Data came from immunoSEQ multiplex PCR; TCRdb stores just in-frame clones and leaves some out. The data hold about 120,000 clones, with 79% observed a single time. V usage is TRBV19 and J usage is TRBJ1-5; TRBD1 aligns across 7 bases. Sequencing was done on a sample of peripheral blood. The TCR sequence derives from a woman over 75 with acute or convalescent COVID-19. This chain's CDR3 is CASSGGTENQPQHF. CDR3 DNA: TGTGCCAGTAGTGGAGGGACAGAAAATCAGCCCCAGCATTTT. The full variable domain, completed using reference TRBV19 and TRBJ1-5, is DGGITQSPKYLFRKEGQNVTLSCEQNLNHDAMYWYRQDPGQGLRLIYYSQIVNDFQKGDIAEGYSVSREKKESFPLTVTSAQKNPTAFYLCASSGGTENQPQHFGDGTRLSIL.